The 2 T cell receptor beta chains presented below share a single source sample, sequenced in a study of blood T cell repertoires in COVID-19 (dated by TCRdb to 2019 to 2021). Library construction relied on the immunoSEQ multiplex PCR assay. Not all clones reach the TCRdb copy of this immuneACCESS table, which keeps in-frame sequences only. Checked studies attribute under half of the gap to unresolved V genes and leave the rest unexplained. In all, the sample holds 180,000 or so clones, and 80% to 90% of those were seen once. The top ten hold roughly 8.2% of the sample. The sequencing sample was made of peripheral blood. All receptors derive from a man in his sixties with acute or convalescent COVID-19.

V and J are TRBV2 and TRBJ1-1; D gene ambiguous. Germline V gene sequence: CDR1 SNHLY, CDR2 FYNNEI. Trimming stripped 10 bases from V and 0 bases from J, with 12 bases between. The CDR3 is made up of 13 amino acids. The CDR3 loop is CATKREMNTEAFF. CDR3 DNA: TGTGCCACCAAGCGGGAAATGAACACTGAAGCTTTCTTT. Full variable domain (outside the CDR3, taken from reference TRBV2 and TRBJ1-1): EPEVTQTPSHQVTQMGQEVILRCVPISNHLYFYWYRQILGQKVEFLVSFYNNEISEKSEIFDDQFSVERPDGSNFTLKIRSTKLEDSAMYFCATKREMNTEAFFGQGTRLTVV.

The chain joins TRBV6-5 to TRBJ2-3, with 9 bases fitting TRBD1. CDR3 length: 14 amino acids. V was pared by 7 bases and J by 4 bases, with 6 bases of the junction left unmatched. In germline, CDR1 is MNHEY, CDR2 SVGAGI. CDR3 DNA: TGTGCCAGCAACGCGGACAGGGGCTCAGATACGCAGTATTTT. Translating gives CASNADRGSDTQYF.